This T cell receptor beta chain is from a study of HIV-infected patients and healthy controls. By share, this clonotype counts as medium-sized. No cell fractionation was done, so the repertoire covers all unsorted peripheral blood T cells. cDNA was made from approximately 500 ng RNA using alpha and beta constant primers. Alpha and beta chain libraries were made separately by chain-specific third strand synthesis with multiplexing indices. All rearrangements within a chain used one primer pair; cDNA molecules carried barcodes. The cDNA received a 5' RACE adapter containing a random hexamer plus an SP2 sequencing primer site. Priming off the SP2 site generated the second strand. A short first PCR added P5 and P7 adapter elements and a second index. TCRdb re-derived calls from the 5' RACE reads in MiXCR, one entry per CDR3 protein. The sample lists some 6,000 distinct CDR3 sequences, about 8.7% occurring once.

The sample was blood, taken before antiretroviral therapy. This receptor was taken from an adult with HIV infection.

CDR3 loop: CASSLLGAIEQFF. CDR3 DNA sequence: TGTGCCAGCAGCCTCTTGGGGGCTATTGAGCAGTTCTTC. The chain links TRBV12-3 or TRBV12-4 to TRBJ2-1, with TRBD1 as a possible D gene (6 bases). This CDR3 contains 13 residues. V gave up 6 bases and J gave up 9 bases, with 15 bases separating them.